This T cell receptor (beta chain) was identified during a study of blood T cell repertoires in COVID-19. Study context: The cDNA or gDNA used as material had been derived from T cells, B-cell-depleted T cells, or PBMCs.

Germline V gene sequence: CDR1 LNHDA, CDR2 SQIVND (reference sequence). CDR3 length: 14 amino acids. V shed 5 bases and J shed 4 bases, with 14 bases lying between them. Using immunoSEQ multiplex PCR, the repertoire was profiled, and TCRdb retains in-frame clones only, with some absent. The sample has some 400,000 clones, around 87% seen once; the top ten hold roughly 2.1%. V is TRBV19 and J is TRBJ1-2; a possible D gene is TRBD1 (6 bases). This TCR derives from a woman aged 60-70 years with COVID-19, enrolled during active disease. The sequenced material came from peripheral blood. Written as DNA, the CDR3 is TGTGCCAGTAGTGAGCACAGGGCGGTCTATGGCTACACCTTC. Its translation is CASSEHRAVYGYTF.